A selection of T cell receptor beta chains follows, all from one sample in a study of blood T cells in healthy people across ages. One entry per CDR3 protein, called by TCRdb with MiXCR from the 5' RACE reads. The sample lists more than 1,000,000 distinct CDR3 sequences, less than 25% occurring once. This sample was shared with a second study, whose subject was T cells of mothers and their children.

Source material: blood. The receptors originated from a girl aged 2 to 10 in good health. The CDR3 runs from the conserved cysteine through the conserved F or W. The D gene is left open where the match is weak. A row's size may be missing; if present it is once, few, many or a size class.

d_gene: NA
abundance: NA
len: 13
v_gene: TRBV7-9
j_gene: TRBJ1-3
CDR3nt: TGTGCCAGCAGCATTACGGCTGGAAACACCATATATTTT
CDR3aa: CASSITAGNTIYF

d_gene: TRBD1
abundance: NA
len: 16
v_gene: TRBV5-1
j_gene: TRBJ1-1
CDR3nt: TGCGCCAGCAGCTTGGATGGACAGGGGGCGAACACTGAAGCTTTCTTT
CDR3aa: CASSLDGQGANTEAFF

d_gene: TRBD2
abundance: NA
len: 19
v_gene: TRBV7-9
j_gene: TRBJ2-5
CDR3nt: TGTGCCAGCAGCTTTGAATTTTCTGTAGCGGGGGCTTTACAAGAGACCCAGTACTTC
CDR3aa: CASSFEFSVAGALQETQYF

d_gene: TRBD2
abundance: many
len: 15
v_gene: TRBV7-8
j_gene: TRBJ2-5
CDR3nt: TGTGCCAGCAGCCATTGGGGGGGGTCCCAAGAGACCCAGTACTTC
CDR3aa: CASSHWGGSQETQYF

d_gene: NA
abundance: few
len: 15
v_gene: TRBV5-6
j_gene: TRBJ1-2
CDR3nt: TGTGCCAGCAGCTTGGCTTCGACGGTCAAACGGGGCTACACCTTC
CDR3aa: CASSLASTVKRGYTF

d_gene: NA
abundance: NA
len: 14
v_gene: TRBV7-8
j_gene: TRBJ2-7
CDR3nt: TGTGCCAGCAGCTTAGAAGAGTTCCCGGGTGAGCAGTACTTC
CDR3aa: CASSLEEFPGEQYF

d_gene: NA
abundance: few
len: 14
v_gene: TRBV29-1
j_gene: TRBJ2-1
CDR3nt: TGCAGCGTTGCAGACGAATCCAATTACAATGAGCAGTTCTTC
CDR3aa: CSVADESNYNEQFF

d_gene: NA
abundance: few
len: 14
v_gene: TRBV4-1
j_gene: TRBJ2-7
CDR3nt: TGCGCCAGCAGCCGGACAAGGACAGCCGGCGAGCAGTACTTC
CDR3aa: CASSRTRTAGEQYF

d_gene: NA
abundance: many
len: 11
v_gene: TRBV27
j_gene: TRBJ2-2
CDR3nt: TGTGCCAGCATCGGTACCGGGGAGCTGTTTTTT
CDR3aa: CASIGTGELFF

d_gene: NA
abundance: NA
len: 9
v_gene: TRBV10-3
j_gene: TRBJ2-1
CDR3nt: TGTGCCCTGCCGAATGAGCAGTTCTTC
CDR3aa: CALPNEQFF

d_gene: TRBD2
abundance: NA
len: 15
v_gene: TRBV7-9
j_gene: TRBJ2-3
CDR3nt: TGTGCCAGCAGCCCTAGCGGGGGGAACACAGATACGCAGTATTTT
CDR3aa: CASSPSGGNTDTQYF

d_gene: TRBD2
abundance: NA
len: 18
v_gene: TRBV28
j_gene: TRBJ2-1
CDR3nt: TGTGCCAGCAGGCCCAGACTAGCGGCGAAAAGCTCCTACAATGAGCAGTTCTTC
CDR3aa: CASRPRLAAKSSYNEQFF

d_gene: NA
abundance: few
len: 16
v_gene: TRBV5-1
j_gene: TRBJ2-5
CDR3nt: TGCGCCAGCAGCCTCCGGGACCTTGAGGGGTCGAAGACCCAGTACTTC
CDR3aa: CASSLRDLEGSKTQYF